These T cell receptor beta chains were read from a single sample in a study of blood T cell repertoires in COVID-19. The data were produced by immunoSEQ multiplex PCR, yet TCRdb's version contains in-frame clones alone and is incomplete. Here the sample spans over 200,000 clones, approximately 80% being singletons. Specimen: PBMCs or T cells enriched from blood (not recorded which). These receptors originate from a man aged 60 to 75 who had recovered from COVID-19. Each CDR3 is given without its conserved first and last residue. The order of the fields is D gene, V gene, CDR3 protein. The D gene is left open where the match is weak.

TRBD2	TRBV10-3	AISGLAGPTGELF
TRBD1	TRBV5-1	ASSLGQGAYEQY
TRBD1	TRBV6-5	ASRDRVDTEAF
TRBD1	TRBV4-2	ASSQAGTGGGETQY
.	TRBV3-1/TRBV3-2	ASSGGPGTEAF
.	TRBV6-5	ASSPARGNYGYT
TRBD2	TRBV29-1	SVEVAGGTDTQY
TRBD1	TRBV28	ASEPTGQGDYGYT
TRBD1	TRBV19	ASSAGQGARTEAF
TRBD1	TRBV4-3	ASSQLTGDYTEAF
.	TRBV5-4	ATTETATNEKLF
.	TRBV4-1	ASSQDWGVSNQPQH
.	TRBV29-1	SARRGAENTIY
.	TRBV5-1	ASSLDGVSGNTIY
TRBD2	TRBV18	ASSPLLADSYNEQF
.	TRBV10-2	ASNTGYGSNSPLH
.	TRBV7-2	ASSLAVGQGPNEKLF
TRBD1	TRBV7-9	ASGTGNYGYT
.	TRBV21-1	ASTRDREGWPTNEKLF
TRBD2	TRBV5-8	ASSPPRGGRDTQY
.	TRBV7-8	AISGYIQETQY
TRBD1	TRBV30	AWSTGQGNQPQH
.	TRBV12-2	ASRLAKQGLYGYT
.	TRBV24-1	ATSDWIANEQF
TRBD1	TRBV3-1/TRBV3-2	ASSHPGQGANLYGYT
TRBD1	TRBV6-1	ASSDGGTGGINSPLH
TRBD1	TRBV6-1	ASSEQPGQAKNIQY
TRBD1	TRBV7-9	ASSVPDRTGTEAF
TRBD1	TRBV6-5	ASRGTGITDTQY
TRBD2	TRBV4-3	ASSQAPGGADTQY
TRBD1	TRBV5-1	ASSSGPGQGGNEQF
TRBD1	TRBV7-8	ASRPRDSPFYPSPLH
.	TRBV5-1	ASSLGGEGSQPQH